This entry concerns a single T cell receptor beta chain. What it binds is unknown. This entry is derived from a study of CXCR3-negative and CXCR3-positive naive CD8 T cells. Whole-study results and caveats: Once cells were cryopreserved, CXCR3 expression went down partly, and most assays used fresh PBMCs. Memory CD8+ cells showed much lower diversity, while both naive subsets were comparably high. CXCR3-positive naive cells had more hydrophobic TRB CDR3s than CXCR3-negative naive cells. Both naive subsets carried similar amounts of surface CD5, so TCR strength was inferred from TRB CDR3 properties.

This CDR3 is built from 13 residues. Germline V gives CDR1 DFQATT, CDR2 SNEGSKA (reference sequence). Each TRB cDNA library was prepared by 5' RACE (with UMI labels). For each CDR3 protein, TCRdb gives one entry from its re-call of the 5' RACE reads, without DNA. In total, the table holds under 90,000 distinct CDR3 sequences. The TCR comes from a human donor in good health. Some clones in this sample may be carry-over from other donors' samples. The chain uses TRBV20-1 and TRBJ2-1; TCRdb lists TRBD2, though no DNA is available to test this call. Sequenced sample: naive CXCR3+ CD8+ T cells from blood. Subset of the sample: CD45RO-CCR7+CD27+CD95- naive CD8+ T cells expressing CXCR3 (TNR3+). The CDR3: CSARVSGGEWQFF.